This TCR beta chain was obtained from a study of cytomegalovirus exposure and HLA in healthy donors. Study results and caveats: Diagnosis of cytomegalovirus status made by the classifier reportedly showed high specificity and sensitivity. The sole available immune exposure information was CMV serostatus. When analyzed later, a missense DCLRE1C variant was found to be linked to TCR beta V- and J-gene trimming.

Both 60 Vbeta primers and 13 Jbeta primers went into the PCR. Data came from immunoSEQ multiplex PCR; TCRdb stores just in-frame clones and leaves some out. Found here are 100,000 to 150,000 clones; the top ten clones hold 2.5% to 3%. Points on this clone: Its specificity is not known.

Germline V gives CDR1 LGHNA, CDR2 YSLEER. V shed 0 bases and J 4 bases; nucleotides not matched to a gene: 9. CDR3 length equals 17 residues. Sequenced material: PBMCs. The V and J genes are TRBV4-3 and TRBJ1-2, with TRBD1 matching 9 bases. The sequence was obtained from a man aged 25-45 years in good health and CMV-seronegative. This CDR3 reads CASSQEIQGALTYGYTF. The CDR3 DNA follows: TGCGCCAGCAGCCAAGAGATACAGGGGGCGCTGACCTATGGCTACACCTTC.